This T cell receptor beta chain was obtained from a study of T cells in Graves' hyperthyroidism and ophthalmopathy. Overall study findings and caveats: Blood also contained most expanded thyroid clonotypes above 0.001.

Authors of the study amplified TCR beta CDR3 regions from RNA transcripts. The primer set for the first-round RT-PCR of the TCR CDR3 was HTBI. TCRdb reprocessed the multiplex PCR reads via MiXCR and lists one record per CDR3 protein. The repertoire holds approximately 400,000 distinct CDR3 sequences, under 20% seen once, with around 3.4% in the top ten. An absence of ophthalmopathy progression within 18 months meant stable Graves' hyperthyroidism. Clinicians diagnosed patients from clinical symptoms, serum thyroxine and TRAb, thyroid ultrasound and orbital computed tomography. Germline lookup yields CDR1 DFQATT and CDR2 SNEGSKA (reference sequence). Trimming stripped 3 bases from V and 5 bases from J, with 10 bases between. The CDR3 sequence is 12 residues long. As for this clonotype: Its antigen is still unknown.

The sequence was obtained from a woman under 30 with Graves' hyperthyroidism. The chain uses TRBV20-1 and TRBJ2-5; D is perhaps TRBD2 (5 bases). The specimen was blood. CDR3 DNA sequence: TGCAGTGCTAGCGGGATAAGGGAGACCCAGTACTTC. It is translated as CSASGIRETQYF.